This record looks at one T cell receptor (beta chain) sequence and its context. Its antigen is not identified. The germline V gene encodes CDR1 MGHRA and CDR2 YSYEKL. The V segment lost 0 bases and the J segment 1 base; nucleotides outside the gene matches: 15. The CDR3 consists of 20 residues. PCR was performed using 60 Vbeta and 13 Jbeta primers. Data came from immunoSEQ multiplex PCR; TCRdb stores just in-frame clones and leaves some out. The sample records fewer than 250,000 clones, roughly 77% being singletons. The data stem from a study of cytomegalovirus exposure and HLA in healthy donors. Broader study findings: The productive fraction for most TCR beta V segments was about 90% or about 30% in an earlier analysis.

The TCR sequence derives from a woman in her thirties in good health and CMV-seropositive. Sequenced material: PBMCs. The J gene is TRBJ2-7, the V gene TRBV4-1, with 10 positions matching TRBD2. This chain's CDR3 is CASSQDRLFLAGDGSYEQYF. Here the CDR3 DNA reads TGCGCCAGCAGCCAAGATAGACTATTCCTAGCGGGAGATGGGTCCTACGAGCAGTACTTC.